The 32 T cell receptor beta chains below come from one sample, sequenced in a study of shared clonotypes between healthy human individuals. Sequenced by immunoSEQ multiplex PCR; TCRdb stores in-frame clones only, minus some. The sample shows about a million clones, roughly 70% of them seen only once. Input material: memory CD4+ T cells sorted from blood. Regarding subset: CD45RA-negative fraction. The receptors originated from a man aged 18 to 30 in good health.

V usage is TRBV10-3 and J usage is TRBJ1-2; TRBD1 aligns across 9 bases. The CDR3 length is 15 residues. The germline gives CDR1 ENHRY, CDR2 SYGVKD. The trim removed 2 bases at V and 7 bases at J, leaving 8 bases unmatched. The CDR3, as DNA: TGTGCCATCAGTGAGGTGGACAGGGGATTAAGTGGCTACACCTTC. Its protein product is CAISEVDRGLSGYTF.

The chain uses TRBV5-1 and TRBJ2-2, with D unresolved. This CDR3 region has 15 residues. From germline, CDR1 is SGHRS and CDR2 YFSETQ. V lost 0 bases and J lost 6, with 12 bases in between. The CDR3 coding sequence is TGCGCCAGCAGCTTGGTGTCTGGGGTAGCCGGGGAGCTGTTTTTT. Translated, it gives CASSLVSGVAGELFF.

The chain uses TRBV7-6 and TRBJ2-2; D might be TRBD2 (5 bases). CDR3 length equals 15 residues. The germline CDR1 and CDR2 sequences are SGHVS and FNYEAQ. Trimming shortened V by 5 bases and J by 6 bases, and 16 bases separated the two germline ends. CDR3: CASSPTETTAGELFF. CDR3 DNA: TGTGCCAGCAGCCCAACTGAGACTACAGCCGGGGAGCTGTTTTTT.

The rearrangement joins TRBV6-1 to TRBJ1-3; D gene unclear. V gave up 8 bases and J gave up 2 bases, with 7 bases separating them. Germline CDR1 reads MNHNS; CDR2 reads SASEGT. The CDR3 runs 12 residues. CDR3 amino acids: CASVWAGNTIYF. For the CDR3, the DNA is TGTGCCAGCGTGTGGGCTGGAAACACCATATATTTT.

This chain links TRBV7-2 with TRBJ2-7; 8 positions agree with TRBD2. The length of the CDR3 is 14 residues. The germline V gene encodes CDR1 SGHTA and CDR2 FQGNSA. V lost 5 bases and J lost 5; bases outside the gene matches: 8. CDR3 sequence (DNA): TGTGCCAGCAGCACGGGGGGGGCGAGGAACGAGCAGTACTTC. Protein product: CASSTGGARNEQYF.

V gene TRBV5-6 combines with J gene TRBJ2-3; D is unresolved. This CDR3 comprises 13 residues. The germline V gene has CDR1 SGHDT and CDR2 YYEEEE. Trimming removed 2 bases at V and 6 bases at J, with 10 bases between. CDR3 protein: CASSLRSPDTQYF. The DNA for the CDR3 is TGTGCCAGCAGCTTACGCTCCCCCGATACGCAGTATTTT.

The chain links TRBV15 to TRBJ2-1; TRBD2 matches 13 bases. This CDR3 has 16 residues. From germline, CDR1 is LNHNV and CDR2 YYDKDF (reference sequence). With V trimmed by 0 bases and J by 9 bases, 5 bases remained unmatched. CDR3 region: CATSRDLLAGGGEQFF. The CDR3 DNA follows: TGTGCCACCAGCAGAGACCTACTAGCGGGAGGGGGTGAGCAGTTCTTC. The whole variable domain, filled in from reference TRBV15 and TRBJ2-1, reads DAMVIQNPRYQVTQFGKPVTLSCSQTLNHNVMYWYQQKSSQAPKLLFHYYDKDFNNEADTPDNFQSRRPNTSFCFLDIRSPGLGDTAMYLCATSRDLLAGGGEQFFGPGTRLTVL.

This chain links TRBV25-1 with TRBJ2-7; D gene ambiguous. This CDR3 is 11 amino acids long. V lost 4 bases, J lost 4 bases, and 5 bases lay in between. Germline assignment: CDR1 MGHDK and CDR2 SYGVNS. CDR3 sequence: CASSGVYEQYF. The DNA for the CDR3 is TGTGCCAGCAGTGGGGTGTACGAGCAGTACTTC.

Written as DNA, the CDR3 is TGTGCCAGCAGTGAAGTTGGGCTAAATGAAAAACTGTTTTTT. Translating it yields CASSEVGLNEKLFF. The rearrangement links TRBV2 to TRBJ1-4, with no clear D. The CDR3 is made up of 14 amino acids. Germline values: CDR1 SNHLY, CDR2 FYNNEI. Between the trimmed V and J ends, which lost 1 base and 5 bases, there was a span of 8 bases.

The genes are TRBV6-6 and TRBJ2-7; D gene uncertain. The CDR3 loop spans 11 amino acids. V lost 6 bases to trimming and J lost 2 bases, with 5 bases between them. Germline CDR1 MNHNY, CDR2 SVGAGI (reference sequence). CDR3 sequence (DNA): TGTGCCAGCAGATGGACCTACGAGCAGTACTTC. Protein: CASRWTYEQYF.

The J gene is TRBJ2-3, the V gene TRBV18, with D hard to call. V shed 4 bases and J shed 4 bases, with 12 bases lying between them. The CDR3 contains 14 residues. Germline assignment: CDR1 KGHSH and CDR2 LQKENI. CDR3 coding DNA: TGTGCCAGCTCACTTTACCCGTATGCAGATACGCAGTATTTT. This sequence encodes CASSLYPYADTQYF.

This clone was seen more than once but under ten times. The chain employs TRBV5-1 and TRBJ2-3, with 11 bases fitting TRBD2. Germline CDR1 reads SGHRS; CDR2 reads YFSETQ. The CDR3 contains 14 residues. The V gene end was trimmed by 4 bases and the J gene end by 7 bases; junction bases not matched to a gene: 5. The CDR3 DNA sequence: TGCGCCAGCAGCCCCGGACTAGCGGGTTATACGCAGTATTTT. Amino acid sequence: CASSPGLAGYTQYF.

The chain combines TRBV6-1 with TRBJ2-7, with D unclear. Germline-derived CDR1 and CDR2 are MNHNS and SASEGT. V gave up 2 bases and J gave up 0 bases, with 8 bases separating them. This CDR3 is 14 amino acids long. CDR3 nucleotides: TGTGCCAGCAGTGAAAGTGCTCGCTCCTACGAGCAGTACTTC. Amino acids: CASSESARSYEQYF.

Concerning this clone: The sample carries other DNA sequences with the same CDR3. Here the CDR3 reads CASSSQRAEAGETQYF. The CDR3 DNA follows: TGTGCCAGTAGTTCCCAAAGGGCAGAGGCCGGAGAGACCCAGTACTTC. This chain joins TRBV19 and TRBJ2-5; no definite D call. CDR3 size: 16 residues. Trimming left V 5 bases short and J 4 bases short, with 20 bases between. Germline CDR1 LNHDA, CDR2 SQIVND (reference sequence).

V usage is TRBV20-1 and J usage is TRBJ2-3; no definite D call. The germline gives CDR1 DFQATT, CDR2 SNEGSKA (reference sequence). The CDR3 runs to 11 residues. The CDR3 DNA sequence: TGCAGCGGCCGCGGCACAGATACGCAGTATTTT. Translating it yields CSGRGTDTQYF.

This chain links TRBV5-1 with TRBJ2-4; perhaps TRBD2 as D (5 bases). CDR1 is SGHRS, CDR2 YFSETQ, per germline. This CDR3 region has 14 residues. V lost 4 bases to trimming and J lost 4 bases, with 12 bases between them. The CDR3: CASSVDYRKNIQYF. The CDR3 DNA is TGCGCCAGCAGCGTCGACTACCGAAAAAACATTCAGTACTTC. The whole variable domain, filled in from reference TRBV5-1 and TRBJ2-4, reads KAGVTQTPRYLIKTRGQQVTLSCSPISGHRSVSWYQQTPGQGLQFLFEYFSETQRNKGNFPGRFSGRQFSNSRSEMNVSTLELGDSALYLCASSVDYRKNIQYFGAGTRLSVL.

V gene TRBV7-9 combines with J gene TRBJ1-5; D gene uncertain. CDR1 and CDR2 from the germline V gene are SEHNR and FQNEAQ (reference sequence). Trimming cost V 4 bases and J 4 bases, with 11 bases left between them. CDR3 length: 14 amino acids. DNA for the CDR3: TGTGCCAGCAGCTCGTCGGCCACTAATCAGCCCCAGCATTTT. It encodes CASSSSATNQPQHF.

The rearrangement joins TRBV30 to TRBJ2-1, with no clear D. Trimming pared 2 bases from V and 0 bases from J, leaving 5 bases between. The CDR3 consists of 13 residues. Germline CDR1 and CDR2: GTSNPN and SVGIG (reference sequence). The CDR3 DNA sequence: TGTGCCTGGAGTCTTTACTCCTACAATGAGCAGTTCTTC. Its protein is CAWSLYSYNEQFF.

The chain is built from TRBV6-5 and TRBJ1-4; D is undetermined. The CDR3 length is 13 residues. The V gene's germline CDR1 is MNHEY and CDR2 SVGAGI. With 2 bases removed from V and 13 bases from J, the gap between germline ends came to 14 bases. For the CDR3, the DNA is TGTGCCAGCAGTTACCGAACTGAGGAGAGACTGTTTTTT. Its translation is CASSYRTEERLFF.

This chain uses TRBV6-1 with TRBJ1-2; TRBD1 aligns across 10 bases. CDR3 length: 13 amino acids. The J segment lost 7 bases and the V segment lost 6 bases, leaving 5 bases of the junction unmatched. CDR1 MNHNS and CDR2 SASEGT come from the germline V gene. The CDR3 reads CASRRDRGGGYTF. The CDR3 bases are TGTGCCAGCAGGCGGGACAGGGGAGGTGGCTACACCTTC.

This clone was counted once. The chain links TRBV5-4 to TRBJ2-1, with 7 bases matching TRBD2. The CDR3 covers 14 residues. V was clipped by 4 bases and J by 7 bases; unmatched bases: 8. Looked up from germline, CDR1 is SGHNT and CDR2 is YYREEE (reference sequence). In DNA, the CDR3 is TGTGCCAGCAGCCGCGAGGGCGGGAGAAATGAGCAGTTCTTC. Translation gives CASSREGGRNEQFF.

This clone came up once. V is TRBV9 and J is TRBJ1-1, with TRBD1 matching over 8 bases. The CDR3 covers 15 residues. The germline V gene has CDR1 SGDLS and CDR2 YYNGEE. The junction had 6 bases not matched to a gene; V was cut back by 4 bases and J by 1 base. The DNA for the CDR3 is TGTGCCAGCAGCTCGGGACAGGTAAAGAACACTGAAGCTTTCTTT. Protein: CASSSGQVKNTEAFF. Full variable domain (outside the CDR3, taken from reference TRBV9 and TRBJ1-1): DSGVTQTPKHLITATGQRVTLRCSPRSGDLSVYWYQQSLDQGLQFLIQYYNGEERAKGNILERFSAQQFPDLHSELNLSSLELGDSALYFCASSSGQVKNTEAFFGQGTRLTVV.

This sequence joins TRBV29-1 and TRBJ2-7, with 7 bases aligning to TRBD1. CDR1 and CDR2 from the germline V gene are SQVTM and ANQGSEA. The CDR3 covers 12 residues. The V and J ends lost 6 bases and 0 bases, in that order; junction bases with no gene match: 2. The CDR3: CSVQGISYEQYF. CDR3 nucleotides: TGCAGCGTACAGGGGATCTCCTACGAGCAGTACTTC.

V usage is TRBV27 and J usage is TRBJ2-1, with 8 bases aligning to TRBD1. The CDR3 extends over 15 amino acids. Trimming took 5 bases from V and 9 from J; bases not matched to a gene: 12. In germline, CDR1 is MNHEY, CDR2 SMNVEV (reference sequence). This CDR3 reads CASSPLRDRGGEQFF. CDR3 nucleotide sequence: TGTGCCAGCAGTCCACTCCGAGACAGGGGAGGTGAGCAGTTCTTC.

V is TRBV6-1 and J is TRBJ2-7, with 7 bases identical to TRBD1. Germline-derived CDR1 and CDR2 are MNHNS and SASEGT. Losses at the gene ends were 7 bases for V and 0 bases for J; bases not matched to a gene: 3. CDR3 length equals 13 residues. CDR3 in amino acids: CASKAGGSYEQYF. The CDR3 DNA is TGTGCCAGCAAGGCAGGGGGCTCCTACGAGCAGTACTTC.

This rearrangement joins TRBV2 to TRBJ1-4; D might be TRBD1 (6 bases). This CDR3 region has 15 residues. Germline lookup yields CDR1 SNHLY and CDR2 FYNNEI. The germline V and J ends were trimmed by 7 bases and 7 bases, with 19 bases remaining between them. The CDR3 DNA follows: TGTGCCAGCACCCTGAGAGGACAGCCTGGTGAAAAACTGTTTTTT. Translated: CASTLRGQPGEKLFF.

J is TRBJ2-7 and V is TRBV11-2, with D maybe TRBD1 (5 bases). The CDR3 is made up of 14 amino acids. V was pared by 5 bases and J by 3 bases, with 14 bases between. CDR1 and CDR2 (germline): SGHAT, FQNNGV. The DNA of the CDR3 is TGTGCCAGCAGCCAAGACCCAGGGCTCTACGAGCAGTACTTC. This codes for CASSQDPGLYEQYF.

The CDR3 DNA reads as TGTGCCACCCTGGCCGGGGGCCAGTGGCGCTGGGAGACCCAGTACTTC. This gives the protein CATLAGGQWRWETQYF. The chain uses TRBV28 and TRBJ2-5; TRBD1 or TRBD2 may be the D gene (6 bases each). The CDR3 has 16 residues. Looked up from germline, CDR1 is MDHEN and CDR2 is SYDVKM. V gave up 10 bases and J gave up 5 bases, with 26 bases separating them.

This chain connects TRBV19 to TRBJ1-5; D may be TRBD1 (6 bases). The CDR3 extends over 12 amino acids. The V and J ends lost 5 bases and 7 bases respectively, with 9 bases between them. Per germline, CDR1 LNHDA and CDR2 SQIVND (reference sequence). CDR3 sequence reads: CASSPQGQPQHF. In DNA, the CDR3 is TGTGCCAGTAGTCCACAGGGCCAGCCCCAGCATTTT.

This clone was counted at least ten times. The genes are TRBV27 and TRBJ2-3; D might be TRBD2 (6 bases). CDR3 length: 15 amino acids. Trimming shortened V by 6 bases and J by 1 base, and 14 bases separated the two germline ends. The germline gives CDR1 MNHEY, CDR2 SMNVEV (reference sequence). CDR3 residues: CASSPRGYGTDTQYF. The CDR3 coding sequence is TGTGCCAGCAGCCCTCGGGGGTACGGCACAGATACGCAGTATTTT.

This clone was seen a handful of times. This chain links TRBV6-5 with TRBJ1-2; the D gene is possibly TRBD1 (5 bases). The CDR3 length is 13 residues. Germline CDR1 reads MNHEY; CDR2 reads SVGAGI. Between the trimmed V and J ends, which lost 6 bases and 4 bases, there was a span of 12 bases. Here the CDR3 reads CASSVGASYGYTF. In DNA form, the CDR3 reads TGTGCCAGCAGCGTCGGGGCGTCCTATGGCTACACCTTC.

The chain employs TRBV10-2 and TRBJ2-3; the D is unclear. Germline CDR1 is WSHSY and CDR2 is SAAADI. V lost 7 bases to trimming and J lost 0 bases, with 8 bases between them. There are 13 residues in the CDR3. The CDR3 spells CASMPASTDTQYF. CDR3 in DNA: TGCGCCAGCATGCCCGCTAGCACAGATACGCAGTATTTT.